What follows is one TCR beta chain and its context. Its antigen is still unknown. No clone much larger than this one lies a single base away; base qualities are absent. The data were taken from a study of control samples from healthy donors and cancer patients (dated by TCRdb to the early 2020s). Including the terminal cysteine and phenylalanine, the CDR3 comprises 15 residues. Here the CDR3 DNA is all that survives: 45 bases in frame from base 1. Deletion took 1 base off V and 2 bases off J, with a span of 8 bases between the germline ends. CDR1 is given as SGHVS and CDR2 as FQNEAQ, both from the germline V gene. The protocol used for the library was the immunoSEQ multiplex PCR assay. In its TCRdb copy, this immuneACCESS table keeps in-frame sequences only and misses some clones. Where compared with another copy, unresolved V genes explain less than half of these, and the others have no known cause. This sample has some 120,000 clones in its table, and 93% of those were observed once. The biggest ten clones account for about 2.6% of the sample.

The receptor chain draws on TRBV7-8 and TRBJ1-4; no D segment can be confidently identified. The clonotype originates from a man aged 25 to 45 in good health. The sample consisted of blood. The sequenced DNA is TGTGCCAGCAGCTTAGGGGCAGTGACTAATGAAAAACTGTTTTTT. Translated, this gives CASSLGAVTNEKLFF.